The text below deals with one T cell receptor beta chain. This sample is part of a study of blood T cell repertoires in COVID-19. Repertoires were generated with immunoSEQ multiplex PCR, while TCRdb's copy carries only in-frame clones and drops some. The table records some 300,000 clones, 85% of them present only once. CDR1 and CDR2 from the germline V gene are MDHEN and SYDVKM. Trimming shortened V by 7 bases and J by 3 bases, and 13 bases separated the two germline ends. The length of the CDR3 is 14 residues. The origin of this receptor is a woman aged 45-65 years with active or convalescent COVID-19. Sequenced input: peripheral blood. The chain uses TRBV28 and TRBJ2-4, with TRBD1 as a possible D gene (5 bases). The CDR3 here is CASNWGYGKNIQYF. The DNA for the CDR3 is TGTGCCAGCAACTGGGGCTATGGCAAAAACATTCAGTACTTC.